This T cell receptor (beta chain) comes out of a study of blood T cell repertoires in COVID-19 (TCRdb year 2020). With respect to the entire study: Samples covering the acute and convalescent phases of COVID-19 were provided by collaborators in the United States, Italy and Spain. The material from the prospective study consisted of cDNA or gDNA derived from T cells, B-cell-depleted T cells, or PBMCs. Subjects who had been exposed to COVID-19, were actively infected with it, or had recovered from it provided the deeply sampled blood TCRbeta repertoires that made up the dataset. A freely available public database, intended as a resource for researchers studying the immune response to SARS-CoV-2, is where the repertoires were released. The samples were drawn from the first 160 participants of the ongoing ImmuneRACE study and from 1,254 subjects provided by 6 global collaborators. The sample metadata nearly always contained a de-identified subject ID, COVID-19 status, age in years and sex. Where available, HLA class I and class II types were obtained from metadata supplied by the sample provider rather than from assay-based typing. What the research found in general, with its limitations: The quantity of clinical and demographic metadata differed by source and by participant and was supplied without curation.

TCRbeta CDR3 regions were amplified from genomic DNA using the immunoSEQ Assay, a bias-controlled multiplex PCR. Per the original workflow: The number of nucleated cells in each sample was estimated by amplification of reference gene primers within the assay. To quantify the absolute abundance of each unique TCRbeta CDR3 rearrangement, sequence reads were collapsed and filtered. Productive Simpson clonality was computed per sample as the square root of Simpson's diversity index over productive rearrangements. The source is immuneACCESS, and TCRdb retained only in-frame sequences with V and J called. Part of the clones is not carried over; for the studies checked, unresolved V genes explain less than half of this, and the remainder is unexplained. That table gives V, J and clone size, and the DNA gave D and trimming. The sample table lists 120,000 to 150,000 clones, approximately 85% of them with a count of one. The ten largest clonotypes hold about 3.2% of the sample.

From V the trimming removes 5 bases and from J it removes 5 bases, while the gene matches leave 3 bases of the junction unaccounted for. CDR1 is given as SEHNR and CDR2 as FQNEAQ, both from the germline V gene (reference sequence). The CDR3 covers 14 residues, taking in both the cysteine and the phenylalanine. Of all the DNA, just the CDR3 is kept, 42 bases in frame from base 1. Of note for this clone: Its antigen specificity is not known. No quality values exist for individual bases; no much larger clone is one base distant.

Each collaborating institution followed its own protocols to collect whole blood in K2EDTA tubes. For TCRbeta analysis, collaborators shipped samples as frozen whole blood, isolated PBMCs, or DNA extracted from either of those sample types. The receptor was derived from a man aged 50 to 60 with acute or convalescent COVID-19. Rearrangement joined TRBV7-9 to TRBJ2-5; the junction holds 12 bases that match TRBD1. The sample taken for sequencing was peripheral blood. The CDR3 protein: CASSRDRGHETQYF. The DNA sequence reads TGTGCCAGCAGCCGGGACAGGGGGCACGAGACCCAGTACTTC.